This note documents a single TCR beta chain sequence. The antigen is undetermined. The data derive from a study of T cells after posttransplantation cyclophosphamide. Here immunoSEQ multiplex PCR was the method, and the copy in TCRdb shows in-frame clones only, minus some. Of some 64,000 clones in the sample, around 93% were seen once. This related bone marrow graft donor gave peripheral blood on the day of marrow donation. The CDR3 extends over 16 amino acids. The germline gives CDR1 SGHDT, CDR2 YYEEEE. The V gene lost 0 bases and the J gene lost 5 bases, with 17 bases spanning the gap. General study points: Donor-recipient repertoire similarity was low at 1-2 months, rising over year one.

This chain joins TRBV5-6 and TRBJ1-2; D is possibly TRBD1 (6 bases). This receptor was taken from a woman in her twenties or thirties in good health and a related stem cell transplant donor. Sequenced input: PBMCs. CDR3 nucleotides: TGTGCCAGCAGCTTGGCCGCTGACAGGCGGGAGTATGGCTACACCTTC. It translates to CASSLAADRREYGYTF.